This is a list of T cell receptor beta chains from one sample in a study of vaccination and CD4 T cells after COVID-19. Their antigens are not known. TCRdb itself ran the PCR reads through MiXCR, one entry per CDR3 protein. Of more than 8,000 distinct CDR3 sequences in the sample, approximately 20% are singletons; the top ten hold around 20%. Source: CD4+ T cells from blood, cultured in vitro, taken after SARS-CoV-2 vaccination. The receptors stem from a human donor who had recovered from COVID-19. Both conserved end residues are part of each CDR3. The order of the fields is D gene, J gene, V gene, clone size, CDR3 length, CDR3 protein, CDR3 DNA. The D gene is left open where the match is weak. The size of a clone is reported for some rows only, either as once, few or many, or as a class for expanded clones.

d_gene: .; j_gene: TRBJ2-7; v_gene: TRBV5-1; abundance: .; len: 12; CDR3aa: CASSTDHYEQYF; CDR3nt: TGCGCCAGCAGCACGGACCACTACGAGCAGTACTTC
d_gene: .; j_gene: TRBJ1-5; v_gene: TRBV20-1; abundance: medium-sized; len: 15; CDR3aa: CSARETVRSNQPQHF; CDR3nt: TGCAGTGCTAGAGAAACCGTCCGTAGCAATCAGCCCCAGCATTTT
d_gene: TRBD2; j_gene: TRBJ2-2; v_gene: TRBV6-5; abundance: .; len: 16; CDR3aa: CASSSLFGRAVGELFF; CDR3nt: TGTGCCAGCAGTTCCCTTTTCGGGAGGGCCGTGGGGGAGCTGTTTTTT
d_gene: TRBD1; j_gene: TRBJ2-3; v_gene: TRBV19; abundance: .; len: 15; CDR3aa: CASSRADRGGNTQYF; CDR3nt: TGTGCCAGTAGCAGGGCGGACAGGGGCGGGAATACGCAGTATTTT
d_gene: .; j_gene: TRBJ2-5; v_gene: TRBV5-1; abundance: .; len: 15; CDR3aa: CASSSGPSAQETQYF; CDR3nt: TGCGCCAGCAGCTCCGGCCCCAGCGCACAAGAGACCCAGTACTTC
d_gene: .; j_gene: TRBJ2-1; v_gene: TRBV7-6; abundance: few; len: 15; CDR3aa: CASSLKGIGNNEQFF; CDR3nt: TGTGCCAGCAGCTTAAAGGGAATCGGAAACAATGAGCAGTTCTTC
d_gene: .; j_gene: TRBJ2-7; v_gene: TRBV14; abundance: .; len: 13; CDR3aa: CASSPLYQGVQYF; CDR3nt: TGTGCCAGCAGCCCCCTTTACCAGGGTGTCCAGTACTTC
d_gene: .; j_gene: TRBJ2-7; v_gene: TRBV18; abundance: few; len: 13; CDR3aa: CASSPPGVHEQYF; CDR3nt: TGTGCCAGCTCACCACCGGGGGTCCACGAGCAGTACTTC
d_gene: TRBD1; j_gene: TRBJ2-7; v_gene: TRBV5-4; abundance: .; len: 15; CDR3aa: CASSLAGTGSYEQYF; CDR3nt: TGTGCCAGCAGCTTGGCCGGGACAGGGTCCTACGAGCAGTACTTC
d_gene: .; j_gene: TRBJ2-7; v_gene: TRBV7-2; abundance: many; len: 15; CDR3aa: CASSAYVRTHYEQYF; CDR3nt: TGTGCCAGCAGCGCCTACGTTCGGACTCACTACGAGCAGTACTTC
d_gene: TRBD1; j_gene: TRBJ2-3; v_gene: TRBV24-1; abundance: .; len: 8; CDR3aa: CAVRQGRF; CDR3nt: TGTGCCGTACGACAGGGTAGATTT
d_gene: TRBD1; j_gene: TRBJ2-1; v_gene: TRBV15; abundance: many; len: 17; CDR3aa: CATSSAPGTGGFNEQFF; CDR3nt: TGTGCCACCAGCAGTGCCCCGGGGACAGGGGGCTTCAATGAGCAGTTCTTC
d_gene: TRBD2; j_gene: TRBJ2-3; v_gene: TRBV11-2; abundance: .; len: 17; CDR3aa: CASSPDRRAGVSDTQYF; CDR3nt: TGTGCCAGCAGCCCAGACCGGCGAGCGGGAGTATCAGATACGCAGTATTTT
d_gene: TRBD1; j_gene: TRBJ1-1; v_gene: TRBV29-1; abundance: .; len: 13; CDR3aa: CSVRTGGNTEAFF; CDR3nt: TGCAGCGTTCGCACAGGGGGGAACACTGAAGCTTTCTTT
d_gene: TRBD1; j_gene: TRBJ1-2; v_gene: TRBV2; abundance: .; len: 13; CDR3aa: CASSGQGSYGYTF; CDR3nt: TGTGCCAGCAGTGGACAGGGGAGCTATGGCTACACCTTC
d_gene: .; j_gene: TRBJ1-1; v_gene: TRBV7-3; abundance: .; len: 16; CDR3aa: CASSLNKVRDYTEAFF; CDR3nt: TGTGCCAGCAGCTTAAATAAAGTCAGGGATTATACTGAAGCTTTCTTT
d_gene: .; j_gene: TRBJ1-1; v_gene: TRBV20-1; abundance: many; len: 13; CDR3aa: CSASQTPNTEAFF; CDR3nt: TGCAGTGCTAGCCAGACACCGAACACTGAAGCTTTCTTT
d_gene: .; j_gene: TRBJ1-1; v_gene: TRBV2; abundance: few; len: 15; CDR3aa: CASKEAGLLNTEAFF; CDR3nt: TGTGCCAGCAAGGAAGCGGGACTCCTGAACACTGAAGCTTTCTTT
d_gene: .; j_gene: TRBJ1-5; v_gene: TRBV6-1; abundance: many; len: 16; CDR3aa: CASIPTGSYSNQPQHF; CDR3nt: TGTGCCAGCATCCCGACAGGATCCTATAGCAATCAGCCCCAGCATTTT
d_gene: TRBD2; j_gene: TRBJ2-1; v_gene: TRBV6-1; abundance: .; len: 14; CDR3aa: CASATGEGRGEQFF; CDR3nt: TGTGCCAGCGCAACGGGAGAAGGGAGGGGTGAGCAGTTCTTC
d_gene: .; j_gene: TRBJ1-6; v_gene: TRBV19; abundance: .; len: 17; CDR3aa: CASSISTGDRHNSPLHF; CDR3nt: TGTGCCAGTAGTATTTCAACGGGAGACAGACATAATTCACCCCTCCACTTT
d_gene: .; j_gene: TRBJ1-5; v_gene: TRBV5-4; abundance: .; len: 14; CDR3aa: CASSAGQGNQPQHF; CDR3nt: TGTGCCAGCAGCGCGGGACAAGGCAATCAGCCCCAGCATTTT
d_gene: .; j_gene: TRBJ2-7; v_gene: TRBV4-2; abundance: few; len: 15; CDR3aa: CASSQEGGRSYEQYF; CDR3nt: TGTGCCAGCAGCCAAGAGGGGGGCAGGTCCTACGAGCAGTACTTC
d_gene: .; j_gene: TRBJ2-1; v_gene: TRBV4-3; abundance: few; len: 16; CDR3aa: CASSHLGAAAYNEQFF; CDR3nt: TGCGCCAGCAGCCACCTCGGGGCGGCCGCTTACAATGAGCAGTTCTTC
d_gene: TRBD1; j_gene: TRBJ1-2; v_gene: TRBV4-3; abundance: few; len: 15; CDR3aa: CASSQEWKGAYGYTF; CDR3nt: TGCGCCAGCAGCCAAGAGTGGAAGGGGGCCTATGGCTACACCTTC
d_gene: .; j_gene: TRBJ1-5; v_gene: TRBV12-2; abundance: .; len: 20; CDR3aa: CASRLYGDIPHRYSNQPQHF; CDR3nt: TGTGCAAGTCGCTTATATGGGGACATCCCACATAGATATAGCAATCAGCCCCAGCATTTT
d_gene: .; j_gene: TRBJ2-3; v_gene: TRBV7-2; abundance: .; len: 18; CDR3aa: CASSSADWGGTSTDTQYF; CDR3nt: TGTGCCAGCAGCTCCGCGGATTGGGGCGGTACTAGCACAGATACGCAGTATTTT
d_gene: TRBD1; j_gene: TRBJ1-6; v_gene: TRBV6-5; abundance: many; len: 16; CDR3aa: CASSYGIRGQSSPLHF; CDR3nt: TGTGCCAGCAGTTACGGTATACGGGGACAGAGTTCACCCCTCCACTTT
d_gene: .; j_gene: TRBJ2-3; v_gene: TRBV10-1; abundance: few; len: 14; CDR3aa: CASSGGTTTDTQYF; CDR3nt: TGCGCCAGCAGTGGCGGGACGACCACAGATACGCAGTATTTT
d_gene: TRBD1; j_gene: TRBJ1-5; v_gene: TRBV2; abundance: .; len: 15; CDR3aa: CASSLDRVGNQPQHF; CDR3nt: TGTGCCAGCAGCCTTGACAGGGTAGGCAATCAGCCCCAGCATTTT
d_gene: TRBD1; j_gene: TRBJ2-1; v_gene: TRBV7-8; abundance: few; len: 13; CDR3aa: CASSFTGVNEQFF; CDR3nt: TGTGCCAGCAGCTTCACAGGGGTCAATGAGCAGTTCTTC
d_gene: .; j_gene: TRBJ2-7; v_gene: TRBV7-2; abundance: medium-sized; len: 15; CDR3aa: CASIESQGIAYEQYF; CDR3nt: TGTGCCAGCATCGAATCCCAGGGTATCGCCTACGAGCAGTACTTC
d_gene: TRBD1; j_gene: TRBJ1-2; v_gene: TRBV20-1; abundance: medium-sized; len: 14; CDR3aa: CSALRTGRGYGYTF; CDR3nt: TGCAGTGCTTTACGGACAGGGAGGGGATATGGCTACACCTTC
d_gene: TRBD1; j_gene: TRBJ2-1; v_gene: TRBV5-1; abundance: .; len: 15; CDR3aa: CASSLDGTGRVEQFF; CDR3nt: TGCGCCAGCAGCTTGGACGGGACAGGGCGAGTCGAGCAGTTCTTC
d_gene: .; j_gene: TRBJ1-1; v_gene: TRBV28; abundance: .; len: 14; CDR3aa: CASSLRQLNTEAFF; CDR3nt: TGTGCCAGCAGTTTGAGACAGCTTAACACTGAAGCTTTCTTT
d_gene: .; j_gene: TRBJ2-5; v_gene: TRBV6-1; abundance: medium-sized; len: 14; CDR3aa: CASRTGFSVETQYF; CDR3nt: TGTGCCAGCAGGACAGGTTTCTCGGTAGAGACCCAGTACTTC
d_gene: .; j_gene: TRBJ2-7; v_gene: TRBV7-6; abundance: medium-sized; len: 15; CDR3aa: CASSLARTRGDEQYF; CDR3nt: TGTGCCAGCAGCTTAGCTAGGACCAGGGGAGACGAGCAGTACTTC
d_gene: TRBD2; j_gene: TRBJ2-7; v_gene: TRBV23-1; abundance: .; len: 14; CDR3aa: CASSHDGGDYEQYF; CDR3nt: TGCGCCAGCAGTCACGATGGGGGGGACTACGAGCAGTACTTC
d_gene: .; j_gene: TRBJ2-7; v_gene: TRBV5-6; abundance: .; len: 16; CDR3aa: CASSLTGIAASYEQYF; CDR3nt: TGTGCCAGCAGCTTGACCGGGATCGCGGCAAGCTACGAGCAGTACTTC
d_gene: TRBD2; j_gene: TRBJ2-5; v_gene: TRBV5-1; abundance: .; len: 16; CDR3aa: CASSFLAGRSLGTQYF; CDR3nt: TGCGCCAGCAGCTTCCTAGCGGGGCGTAGCCTGGGGACCCAGTACTTC
d_gene: TRBD2; j_gene: TRBJ2-1; v_gene: TRBV6-1; abundance: .; len: 14; CDR3aa: CASQSGTRGNEQFF; CDR3nt: TGTGCCAGCCAGTCCGGGACTAGGGGTAATGAGCAGTTCTTC
d_gene: .; j_gene: TRBJ2-3; v_gene: TRBV28; abundance: .; len: 12; CDR3aa: CASSHGKGTQYF; CDR3nt: TGTGCCAGCAGTCACGGCAAGGGTACGCAGTATTTT
d_gene: .; j_gene: TRBJ2-7; v_gene: TRBV27; abundance: .; len: 13; CDR3aa: CASSFFPGYEQYF; CDR3nt: TGTGCCAGCAGTTTTTTTCCCGGCTACGAGCAGTACTTC
d_gene: .; j_gene: TRBJ2-7; v_gene: TRBV5-6; abundance: .; len: 12; CDR3aa: CASSLDKYEQYF; CDR3nt: TGTGCCAGCAGCTTAGACAAGTACGAGCAGTACTTC
d_gene: TRBD1; j_gene: TRBJ1-1; v_gene: TRBV6-5; abundance: few; len: 15; CDR3aa: CASSSGSGTGAEAFF; CDR3nt: TGTGCCAGCAGTTCCGGTTCCGGGACAGGGGCTGAAGCTTTCTTT
d_gene: .; j_gene: TRBJ1-2; v_gene: TRBV7-2; abundance: medium-sized; len: 12; CDR3aa: CASSLQLYGYTF; CDR3nt: TGTGCCAGCAGCTTACAGCTTTATGGCTACACCTTC
d_gene: .; j_gene: TRBJ1-1; v_gene: TRBV6-1; abundance: .; len: 13; CDR3aa: CACQGGMNTEAFF; CDR3nt: TGTGCCTGCCAAGGGGGGATGAACACTGAAGCTTTCTTT
d_gene: .; j_gene: TRBJ1-1; v_gene: TRBV10-3; abundance: few; len: 16; CDR3aa: CAISGRGDTSLAEAFF; CDR3nt: TGTGCCATCAGTGGAAGAGGGGACACCTCCCTCGCTGAAGCTTTCTTT
d_gene: TRBD1; j_gene: TRBJ1-4; v_gene: TRBV6-2/TRBV6-3; abundance: .; len: 12; CDR3aa: CASSYTAGQGVF; CDR3nt: TGTGCCAGCAGCTATACCGCGGGACAGGGTGTTTTT
d_gene: .; j_gene: TRBJ1-5; v_gene: TRBV7-9; abundance: medium-sized; len: 14; CDR3aa: CASSYDIPGQPQHF; CDR3nt: TGTGCCAGCAGCTACGACATTCCCGGTCAGCCCCAGCATTTT
d_gene: .; j_gene: TRBJ2-3; v_gene: TRBV18; abundance: .; len: 13; CDR3aa: CASSPLSTDTQYF; CDR3nt: TGTGCCAGCTCACCATTAAGTACAGATACGCAGTATTTT
d_gene: .; j_gene: TRBJ2-6; v_gene: TRBV5-1; abundance: .; len: 17; CDR3aa: CASSIQGRSSGANVLTF; CDR3nt: TGCGCCAGCAGCATTCAGGGTCGAAGCTCTGGGGCCAACGTCCTGACTTTC
d_gene: .; j_gene: TRBJ1-1; v_gene: TRBV18; abundance: .; len: 11; CDR3aa: CASSQGTEAFF; CDR3nt: TGTGCCAGCTCACAGGGCACTGAAGCTTTCTTT